This note documents a single TCR beta chain sequence. Its antigen has not been determined. Base qualities are missing; no much larger clone stands one base away. V was cut back by 3 bases and J by 10 bases, leaving a gap of 10 bases between them. For CDR1 and CDR2, the germline V gene lists MNHNS and SASEGT. CDR3 length: 12 amino acids, cysteine to phenylalanine. CDR3 DNA only is kept here, 36 bases in frame from base 1. Using the deep immunoSEQ assay, TCR CDR3 regions were amplified from genomic DNA by multiplex PCR. Extracted genomic DNA from each cell subset was distributed evenly across all wells of several immunoSEQ 96-well plates, and each plate was treated as a replicate. For unsorted PBMC, approximately 0.3 ug of genomic DNA, equivalent to around 33,000 T cell genomes, went into each replicate PCR. Ten immunoSEQ deep assay plates were used to sequence unsorted PBMC genomic DNA. Purified libraries were measured with a Qubit 3.0 fluorometer, size-checked on a Bioanalyzer 2100, and measured again with the KAPA Library Quantification kit. Every immunoSEQ 96-well plate was sequenced on a dedicated single-read 150-cycle Illumina NextSeq 550 flow cell. In the authors' own workflow: Because the immunoSEQ output included only junctional sequences and no quality scores, the filtering could not be the same as the filtering used for full-length reads. Sequences were annotated with PyIR, a Python wrapper for IgBLAST v1.9, and V/J genes and CDR3 were assigned using IMGT germline references. Reads were removed for weak V/J assignments (E-value above 1e-6), missing CDR3, stop codons, out-of-frame junctions, or ambiguous translated residues. A V3J clonotype was defined by an identical inferred V gene, J gene, and CDR3 amino acid sequence. To compute the percentage overlap between repertoires, the number of shared unique clonotypes was divided by the size of the smaller repertoire. RTK rarefaction, the Chao1 estimator, and Recon v2.1 estimates of unobserved clonotypes were used to assess repertoire richness. In its TCRdb copy, this immuneACCESS table keeps in-frame sequences only and misses some clones. Where compared with another copy, unresolved V genes explain less than half of these, and the others have no known cause. V and J calls and clone size are those listed in that table; D and trimming were worked out from the DNA. The sample has around 450,000 clones on record, 70% to 80% of them singletons. The ten largest clones represent about 13% of the sample.

The sample comes from a study of shared clonotypes between healthy human individuals (dated by TCRdb to 2020 to 2021). In the study overall: A couple of women and three men aged 18 to 49 years were included in the cohort. Blood TCR repertoires of about five healthy adults were deeply sequenced to estimate repertoire size and the extent of clonotype sharing between individuals. Different laboratories and diverse techniques were used to prepare libraries and sequence TCR repertoires, to increase sequencing depth and limit assay-specific biases. Per donor, leukapheresis produced somewhere between about 0.9 and 10 billion PBMCs.

Here is what the overall study found, with its caveats: Based on pairwise subsampling, the degree of clonotype sharing among donors was expected to be affected by sequencing depth. The genetic and exposure-history diversity represented was limited by the small number of donors. Sampling was limited to blood, and TCR repertoires in tissue likely differ from TCR repertoires in blood.

The donors were healthy, HIV-negative adults with no recently reported acute infections or vaccinations. Only Caucasian adults living in Nashville, Tennessee, USA were represented among the donors. For unsorted samples, approximately 81 million PBMCs were counted, and genomic DNA was extracted using the QIAamp DNA Blood Mini kit. Blood was collected by leukapheresis, and PBMCs were isolated by Ficoll-Histopaque density gradient centrifugation and then cryopreserved in liquid nitrogen vapor phase. Material for sequencing was PBMCs. The rearrangement combines TRBV6-1 with TRBJ2-4; matching of 5 bases hints at TRBD1 as the D gene. The clonotype was recovered from a woman in her thirties or forties in good health. Some clones in this sample may be carry-over from other donors' samples. The CDR3: CASSEGLIIQYF. The DNA is TGTGCCAGCAGTGAGGGGCTGATTATTCAGTACTTC.